This T cell receptor beta chain was documented in a study of preoperative IRX-2 immunotherapy in early breast cancer. Using immunoSEQ multiplex PCR, the repertoire was profiled, and TCRdb retains in-frame clones only, with some absent. The table has tens of thousands of clones, roughly 80% seen once; the top ten hold roughly 1.5%. Treatment specified: preoperative locoregional IRX-2 cytokine immunotherapy. There are 14 residues in the CDR3. With 6 bases removed from V and 3 bases from J, the gap between germline ends came to 11 bases. This chain links TRBV23-1 with TRBJ2-2, with D perhaps matching TRBD1 (5 bases). TRBV23-1 is assigned to the ORF class and has an uncertain function. The material was lymph node tissue, obtained after IRX-2 immunotherapy. This sequence originates from a human donor with breast cancer. The CDR3 DNA reads TGCGCCAGCAGCCAAGGGGTGGACACCGGGGAGCTGTTTTTT. As protein: CASSQGVDTGELFF.